This TCR beta chain is from a study of T cell repertoires in ileal Crohn's disease. Points from the study as a whole: Compared with non-smokers, active smokers at surgery showed more clonal expansions.

The time point: neoterminal ileum biopsy at postoperative endoscopy, about 6 months after surgery. This CDR3 is built from 17 residues. Looked up from germline, CDR1 is ENHRY and CDR2 is SYGVKD. The ends were cut back, 3 bases at V and 4 bases at J, with 22 bases in the middle. The assay was immunoSEQ multiplex PCR, and TCRdb's table has in-frame clones only and misses some. The repertoire consists of approximately 7,600 clones, with approximately 81% occurring once and the leading ten covering less than 8.5%. Concerning this clone itself: As yet, its antigen is unknown.

The chain links TRBV10-3 to TRBJ2-7, with D perhaps matching TRBD2 (7 bases). The sequence derives from an adult with Crohn's disease. Material: ileal tissue. CDR3 coding DNA: TGTGCCATCAGTGATTTGGAGGGGGGGCTTCCAAATTACGAGCAGTACTTC. Amino acid sequence: CAISDLEGGLPNYEQYF.